The 24 T cell receptor beta chains given below trace back to one sample, sequenced in a study of Graves' ophthalmopathy and Graves' hyperthyroidism. Amplification of TCR beta CDR3 regions used RNA transcripts. RT-PCR with HTBI primers came first, then second-round multiplex PCR. MiXCR, applied by TCRdb to the multiplex PCR reads, yields one record per CDR3 protein. The sample includes 450,000 to 600,000 distinct CDR3 sequences, roughly 40% of them seen just once. The sample taken for sequencing was peripheral blood or thyroid tissue (not recorded which). These receptors were collected from an adult man with Graves' hyperthyroidism.

Worth noting for this clonotype: Likely a read error: the CDR3 ends without its conserved phenylalanine or tryptophan. It is unclear where the CDR3 begins or ends on the DNA, so no DNA is shown, and the CDR3 is as TCRdb lists it. CDR3 amino acids: CSVIKTGGRV. V is TRBV29-1 and J is TRBJ1-4. Germline loops: CDR1 SQVTM, CDR2 ANQGSEA. The CDR3 contains 10 residues when both ends are counted.

This clonotype has ten or more counts. The chain is built from TRBV7-9 and TRBJ1-1; 8 positions agree with TRBD1. The germline CDR1 and CDR2 sequences are SEHNR and FQNEAQ (reference sequence). The CDR3 is made up of 15 amino acids. V was clipped by 2 bases and J by 5 bases; unmatched bases: 7. CDR3 sequence (DNA): TGTGCCAGCAGCTTATTCCAGGGGGCTATGACTGAAGCTTTCTTT. It specifies CASSLFQGAMTEAFF.

A single count supports this clonotype. This sequence joins TRBV20-1 and TRBJ2-5, with 14 bases matching TRBD2. Germline lookup yields CDR1 DFQATT and CDR2 SNEGSKA (reference sequence). V shed 6 bases, J shed 7 bases, and the junction held 4 bases outside the gene matches. The CDR3 covers 13 residues. For the CDR3, the DNA is TGCAGTGCCCTCGGACTAGCGGGAGGGACCCAGTACTTC. Protein sequence: CSALGLAGGTQYF.

The rearrangement uses TRBV20-1 and TRBJ2-2, with TRBD1 identical over 7 bases. The CDR3 is 17 amino acids. Trimming removed 3 bases from V and 3 bases from J; junction bases left unmatched: 13. Germline V gene lookup returns CDR1 DFQATT and CDR2 SNEGSKA (reference sequence). The CDR3 here is CSASGPPGQRDTGELFF. The CDR3 DNA reads as TGCAGTGCTAGTGGTCCACCGGGACAGAGAGACACCGGGGAGCTGTTTTTT.

The sample holds many counts of this clonotype. CDR3 sequence: CSTRQGAVETQYF. The CDR3, as DNA: TGCAGCACTCGACAGGGGGCCGTGGAGACCCAGTACTTC. This chain uses TRBV29-1 with TRBJ2-5; 10 nucleotides match TRBD1. Trimming removed 8 bases from V and 5 bases from J; junction bases left unmatched: 8. Germline V gene data show CDR1 as SQVTM and CDR2 as ANQGSEA. The CDR3 contains 13 residues.

On this clonotype itself: This clone may be a read error of a much larger clone one base away. The gene calls are TRBV29-1 and TRBJ2-7, with 7 bases that match TRBD2. V trimming: 3 bases; J trimming: 0 bases; junction bases outside the gene matches: 5. The CDR3 loop spans 14 amino acids. CDR1 and CDR2 (germline): SQVTM, ANQGSEA. CDR3 bases: TGCAGCGTTGATGGCCTAGCGGTCTCCTACGAGCAGTACTTC. Its protein is CSVDGLAVSYEQYF.

The chain joins TRBV6-6 to TRBJ1-4, with D unresolved. Germline assignment: CDR1 MNHNY and CDR2 SVGAGI (reference sequence). Trimming took off 1 base at V and 5 bases at J, with 8 bases between the two ends. The CDR3 loop spans 14 amino acids. CDR3 region: CASSYFMGNEKLFF. CDR3 DNA sequence: TGTGCCAGCAGTTACTTTATGGGGAATGAAAAACTGTTTTTT.

The chain couples TRBV7-2 to TRBJ1-5; possibly TRBD1 for D (5 bases). With 0 bases removed from V and 11 bases from J, the gap between germline ends came to 23 bases. Germline loops: CDR1 SGHTA, CDR2 FQGNSA. This CDR3 comprises 17 residues. The CDR3: CASSLARDRGYQETQHF. CDR3 in DNA: TGTGCCAGCAGCTTAGCTCGGGACCGAGGGTACCAAGAGACCCAGCATTTT.

This clonotype has ten or more counts. The chain combines TRBV3-1 with TRBJ1-1; possibly TRBD1 for D (5 bases). Looked up from germline, CDR1 is LGHDT and CDR2 is YNNKEL (reference sequence). CDR3 size: 14 residues. Trimming left V 1 base short and J 0 bases short, with 6 bases between. CDR3 region: CASSQGQLNTEAFF. In DNA form, the CDR3 reads TGTGCCAGCAGCCAAGGACAGCTGAACACTGAAGCTTTCTTT.

The V gene is TRBV6-5, the J gene TRBJ1-1; 8 positions match TRBD1. Germline V CDR1 and CDR2: MNHEY, SVGAGI. Trimming at V came to 6 bases and at J to 0 bases, leaving 6 bases not matched to a gene. There are 15 residues in the CDR3. The CDR3 here is CASRTGDAVNTEAFF. Written as DNA, the CDR3 is TGTGCCAGCAGGACAGGGGACGCGGTGAACACTGAAGCTTTCTTT.

Only a few counts were recorded for this clonotype. The V call is TRBV19, the J call TRBJ2-3; no definite D call. This CDR3 contains 15 residues. Trimming cost V 1 base and J 4 bases, with 12 bases left between them. From germline, CDR1 is LNHDA and CDR2 SQIVND (reference sequence). CDR3 bases: TGTGCCAGTAGTATAGTCCCGAGACTGGCAGATACGCAGTATTTT. Residues: CASSIVPRLADTQYF.

This clonotype has a handful of counts. This chain links TRBV6-9 with TRBJ2-7; D unclear. The CDR3 is 15 amino acids. The germline gives CDR1 MNHGY, CDR2 SVAAGI. V lost 4 bases to trimming and J lost 5 bases, with 18 bases between them. DNA for the CDR3: TGTGCCAGCAGTTTATTCCCCCCCGGGCAGAACGAGCAGTACTTC. It encodes CASSLFPPGQNEQYF.

The chain couples TRBV5-6 to TRBJ2-2; D may match TRBD1 or TRBD2 (5 bases each). CDR1 is SGHDT, CDR2 YYEEEE, per germline. The CDR3 is made up of 15 amino acids. Trimming removed 0 bases at V and 5 bases at J, with 11 bases between. DNA for the CDR3: TGTGCCAGCAGCTTGGATGGGGGTATTACCGGGGAGCTGTTTTTT. This encodes CASSLDGGITGELFF.

The chain combines TRBV7-4 with TRBJ2-7, with 9 bases aligning to TRBD1. Trimming cost V 3 bases and J 7 bases; bases outside gene matches: 13. The CDR3 totals 16 residues. From germline, CDR1 is SGHVT and CDR2 SQSDAQ. The CDR3 region has the DNA TGTGCCAGCAGCTTGGGACAGGGCCTTTCGGCCAATGAGCAGTACTTC. Its protein is CASSLGQGLSANEQYF.

Ten or more counts support this clonotype. V gene TRBV24-1 combines with J gene TRBJ1-5; 9 bases are a match to TRBD1. Trimming cost V 4 bases and J 1 base; bases outside gene matches: 7. There are 17 residues in the CDR3. Germline V lookup: CDR1 KGHDR, CDR2 SFDVKD. CDR3 sequence reads: CATSDPGQGGSNQPQHF. The CDR3 bases are TGTGCCACCAGTGACCCGGGACAGGGTGGGAGCAATCAGCCCCAGCATTTT.

The V call is TRBV7-2, the J call TRBJ1-4, with D perhaps matching TRBD1 (5 bases). Germline-derived CDR1 and CDR2 are SGHTA and FQGNSA. V was clipped by 5 bases and J by 8 bases, with 15 bases between them. CDR3 length equals 14 residues. The chain's CDR3 is CASSQAGRDEKLFF. DNA of the CDR3: TGTGCCAGCAGCCAGGCAGGGAGGGACGAAAAACTGTTTTTT.

This clonotype was found many times. The V call is TRBV4-1, the J call TRBJ2-5; the D is unclear. Trimming took off 0 bases at V and 4 bases at J, with 9 bases between the two ends. The CDR3 consists of 14 residues. Germline lookup yields CDR1 MGHRA and CDR2 YSYEKL. CDR3 protein: CASSQDQMAETQYF. The CDR3 DNA reads as TGCGCCAGCAGCCAAGACCAGATGGCAGAGACCCAGTACTTC.

A word on this clonotype: The junction and the germline gene differ at one end; a read error may be behind it. The chain couples TRBV6-1 to TRBJ1-4, with no clear D. This CDR3 region has 15 residues. Per germline, CDR1 MNHNS and CDR2 SASEGT. CDR3 loop: CASRLDGATNEELFF. In DNA form, the CDR3 reads TGTGCCAGCAGGCTGGACGGTGCAACTAATGAAGAACTGTTTTTT.

V usage is TRBV2 and J usage is TRBJ2-5; 8 nucleotides match TRBD2. The CDR3 runs 12 residues. J lost 11 bases, V lost 8 bases, and 10 bases had no gene match. Germline-derived CDR1 and CDR2 are SNHLY and FYNNEI. The CDR3 here is CASGDGGDEQYF. The CDR3 DNA reads as TGTGCCAGCGGCGACGGGGGGGATGAGCAGTACTTC.

This clonotype has a handful of counts. This chain links TRBV5-1 with TRBJ2-5; 12 positions agree with TRBD2. In germline, CDR1 is SGHRS, CDR2 YFSETQ. This CDR3 contains 16 residues. V lost 1 base and J lost 4; bases outside the gene matches: 5. CDR3 nucleotide sequence: TGCGCCAGCAGCTTGTCGGCTAGCGGGAGGGGAGAGACCCAGTACTTC. It translates to CASSLSASGRGETQYF.

The chain links TRBV7-9 to TRBJ1-6; the D gene is possibly TRBD1 (6 bases). Germline V gene sequence: CDR1 SEHNR, CDR2 FQNEAQ (reference sequence). CDR3 length: 15 residues. V shed 5 bases and J shed 7 bases, with 15 bases lying between them. In nucleotides, the CDR3 is TGTGCCAGCAGCCGAGACAGGACGTTAAATTCACCCCTCCACTTT. This translates into CASSRDRTLNSPLHF.

This sequence joins TRBV12-3 or TRBV12-4 and TRBJ2-7, with 8 bases fitting TRBD2. The ends lost 8 bases at V and 7 bases at J; junction bases unmatched: 10. The CDR3 runs to 13 residues. CDR3 region: CASYTSGGNEQYF. For the CDR3, the DNA is TGTGCCAGCTATACAAGCGGGGGCAATGAGCAGTACTTC.

This clonotype was detected only once. V gene TRBV7-9 combines with J gene TRBJ2-1; 7 bases fit TRBD1. The germline gives CDR1 SEHNR, CDR2 FQNEAQ (reference sequence). The CDR3 loop spans 16 amino acids. Trimming removed 5 bases from V and 2 bases from J; junction bases left unmatched: 9. The CDR3 DNA reads TGTGCCAGCAGCGACCCGACAGGGTCGGCCTACAATGAGCAGTTCTTC. The encoded protein is CASSDPTGSAYNEQFF.

This clonotype was recorded a few times. This chain links TRBV19 with TRBJ2-7, with 7 nucleotides matching TRBD2. The J call may not be correct, given that the DNA end is closer to TRBJ2-1. The CDR3 is 13 residues long. Per germline, CDR1 LNHDA and CDR2 SQIVND (reference sequence). The CDR3 coding sequence is TGTGCCAGTAGTACTGGCGGGAGAGGGGAGCAGTTCTTC. Its protein product is CASSTGGRGEQFF.